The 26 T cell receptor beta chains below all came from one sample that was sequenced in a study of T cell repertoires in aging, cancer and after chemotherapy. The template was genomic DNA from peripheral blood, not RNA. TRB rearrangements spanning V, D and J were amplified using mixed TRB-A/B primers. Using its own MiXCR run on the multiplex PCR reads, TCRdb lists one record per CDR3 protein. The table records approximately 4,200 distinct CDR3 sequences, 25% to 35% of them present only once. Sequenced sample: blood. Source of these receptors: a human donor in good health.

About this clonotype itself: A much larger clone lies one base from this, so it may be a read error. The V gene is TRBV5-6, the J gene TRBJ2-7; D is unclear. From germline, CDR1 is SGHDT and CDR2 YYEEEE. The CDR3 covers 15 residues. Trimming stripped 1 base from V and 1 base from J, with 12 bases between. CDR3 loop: CASSLIPVPSYEQYF. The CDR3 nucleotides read TGTGCCAGCAGCTTGATTCCGGTCCCATCCTACGAGCAGTACTTC. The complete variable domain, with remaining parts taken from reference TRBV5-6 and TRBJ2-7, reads DAGVTQSPTHLIKTRGQQVTLRCSPKSGHDTVSWYQQALGQGPQFIFQYYEEEERQRGNFPDRFSGHQFPNYSSELNVNALLLGDSALYLCASSLIPVPSYEQYFGPGTRLTVT.

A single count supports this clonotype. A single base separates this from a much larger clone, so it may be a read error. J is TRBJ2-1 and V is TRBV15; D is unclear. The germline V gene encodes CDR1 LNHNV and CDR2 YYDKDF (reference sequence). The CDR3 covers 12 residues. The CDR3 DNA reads TGTACCACCAGCAGAGTTTACAATGAGCAGTTCTTC. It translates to CTTSRVYNEQFF.

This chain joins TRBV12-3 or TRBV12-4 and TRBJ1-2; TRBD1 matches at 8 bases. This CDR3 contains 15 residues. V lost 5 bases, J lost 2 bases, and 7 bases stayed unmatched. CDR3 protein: CASSVLQGANYGYTF. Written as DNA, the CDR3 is TGTGCCAGCAGTGTCCTCCAGGGGGCCAACTATGGCTACACCTTC.

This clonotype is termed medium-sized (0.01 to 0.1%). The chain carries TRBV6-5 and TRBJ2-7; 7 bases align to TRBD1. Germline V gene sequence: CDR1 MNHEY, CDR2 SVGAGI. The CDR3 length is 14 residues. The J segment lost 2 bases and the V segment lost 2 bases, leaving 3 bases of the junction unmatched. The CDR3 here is CASSYEGAPYEQYF. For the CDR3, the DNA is TGTGCCAGCAGTTACGAGGGGGCCCCCTACGAGCAGTACTTC.

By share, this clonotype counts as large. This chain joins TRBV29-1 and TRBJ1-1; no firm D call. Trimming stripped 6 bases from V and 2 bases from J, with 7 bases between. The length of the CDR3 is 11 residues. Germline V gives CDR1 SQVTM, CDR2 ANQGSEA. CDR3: CSVKINTEAFF. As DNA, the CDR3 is TGCAGCGTCAAGATAAACACTGAAGCTTTCTTT. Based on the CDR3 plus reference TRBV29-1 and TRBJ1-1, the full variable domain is SAVISQKPSRDICQRGTSLTIQCQVDSQVTMMFWYRQQPGQSLTLIATANQGSEATYESGFVIDKFPISRPNLTFSTLTVSNMSPEDSSIYLCSVKINTEAFFGQGTRLTVV.

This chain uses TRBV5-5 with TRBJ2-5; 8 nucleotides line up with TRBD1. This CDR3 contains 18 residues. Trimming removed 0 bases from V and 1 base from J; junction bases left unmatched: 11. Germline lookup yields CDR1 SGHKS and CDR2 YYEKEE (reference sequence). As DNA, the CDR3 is TGTGCCAGCAGCTTGGAGCAGGGGGCAGGGGGGCTCCAAGAGACCCAGTACTTC. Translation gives CASSLEQGAGGLQETQYF.

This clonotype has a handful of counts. CDR3 DNA: TGTGCCAGCAGTTTAGACGGGGGGGTGTACAATGAGCAGTTCTTC. Translated, it gives CASSLDGGVYNEQFF. V is TRBV12-3 or TRBV12-4 and J is TRBJ2-1; 8 positions match TRBD2. The CDR3 loop spans 15 amino acids. Trimming at V came to 1 base and at J to 4 bases, leaving 3 bases not matched to a gene.

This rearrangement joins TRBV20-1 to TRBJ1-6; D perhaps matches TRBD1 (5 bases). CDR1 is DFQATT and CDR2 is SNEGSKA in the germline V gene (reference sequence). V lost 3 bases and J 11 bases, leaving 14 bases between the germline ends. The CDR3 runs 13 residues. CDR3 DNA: TGCAGTGCTAGGGGGGACGGTAGTACACCCCTCCACTTT. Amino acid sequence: CSARGDGSTPLHF.

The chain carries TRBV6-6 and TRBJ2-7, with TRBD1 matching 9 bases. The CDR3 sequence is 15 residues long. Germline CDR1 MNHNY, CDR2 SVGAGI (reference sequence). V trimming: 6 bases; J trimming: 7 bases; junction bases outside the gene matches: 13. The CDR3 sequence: CASSFTGTGYNEQYF. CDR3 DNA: TGTGCCAGCAGCTTTACCGGGACAGGGTACAATGAGCAGTACTTC.

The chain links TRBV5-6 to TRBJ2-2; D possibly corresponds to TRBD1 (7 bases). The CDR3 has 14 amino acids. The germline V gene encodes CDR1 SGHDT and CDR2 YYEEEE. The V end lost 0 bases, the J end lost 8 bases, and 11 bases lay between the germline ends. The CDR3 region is CASSLGQGLGELFF. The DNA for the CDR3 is TGTGCCAGCAGCTTGGGACAGGGACTGGGGGAGCTGTTTTTT.

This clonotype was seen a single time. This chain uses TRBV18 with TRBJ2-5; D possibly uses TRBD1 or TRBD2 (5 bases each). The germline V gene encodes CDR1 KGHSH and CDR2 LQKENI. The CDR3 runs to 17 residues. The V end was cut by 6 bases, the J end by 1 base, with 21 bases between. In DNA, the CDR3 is TGTGCCAGCTCGGTCGTTAGCCGGGACGGACCCCAAGAGACCCAGTACTTC. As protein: CASSVVSRDGPQETQYF.

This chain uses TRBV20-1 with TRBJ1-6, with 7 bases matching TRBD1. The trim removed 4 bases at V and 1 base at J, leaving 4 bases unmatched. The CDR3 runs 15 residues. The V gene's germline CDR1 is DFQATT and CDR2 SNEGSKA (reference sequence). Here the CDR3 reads CSAIPQGSYNSPLHF. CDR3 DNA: TGCAGTGCTATTCCACAGGGGTCCTATAATTCACCCCTCCACTTT.

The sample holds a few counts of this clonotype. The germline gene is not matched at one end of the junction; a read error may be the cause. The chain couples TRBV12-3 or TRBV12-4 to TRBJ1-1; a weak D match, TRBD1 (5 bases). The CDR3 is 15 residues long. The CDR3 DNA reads TGTGCCATCAGTGGGGGTGGTGGCCGGGGCACTGAAGCTTTCTTT. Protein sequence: CAISGGGGRGTEAFF.

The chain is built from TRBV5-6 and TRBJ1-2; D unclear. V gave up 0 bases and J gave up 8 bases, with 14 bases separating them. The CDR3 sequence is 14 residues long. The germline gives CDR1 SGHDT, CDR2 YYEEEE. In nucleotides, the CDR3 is TGTGCCAGCAGCTTGGCCCAAGATTCGTGGGGCTACACCTTC. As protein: CASSLAQDSWGYTF.

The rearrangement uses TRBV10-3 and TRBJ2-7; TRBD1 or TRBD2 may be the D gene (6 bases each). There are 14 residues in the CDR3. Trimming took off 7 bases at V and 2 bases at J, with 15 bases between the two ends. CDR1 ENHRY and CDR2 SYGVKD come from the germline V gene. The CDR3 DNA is TGTGCCATCACCCCCGACAGGACTACCTACGAGCAGTACTTC. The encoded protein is CAITPDRTTYEQYF.

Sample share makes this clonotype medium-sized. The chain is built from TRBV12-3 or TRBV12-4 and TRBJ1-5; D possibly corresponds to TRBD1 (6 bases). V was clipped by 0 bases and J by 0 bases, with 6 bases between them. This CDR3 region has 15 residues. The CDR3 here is CASSLAGGSNQPQHF. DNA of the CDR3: TGTGCCAGCAGTTTAGCAGGGGGTAGCAATCAGCCCCAGCATTTT.

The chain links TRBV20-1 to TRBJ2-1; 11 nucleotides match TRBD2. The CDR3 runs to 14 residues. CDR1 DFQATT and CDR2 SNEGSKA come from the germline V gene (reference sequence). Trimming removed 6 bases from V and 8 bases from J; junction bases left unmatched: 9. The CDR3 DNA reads TGCAGTGCCCAAATAGCGGGGGGGGTTCATGAGCAGTTCTTC. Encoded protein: CSAQIAGGVHEQFF.

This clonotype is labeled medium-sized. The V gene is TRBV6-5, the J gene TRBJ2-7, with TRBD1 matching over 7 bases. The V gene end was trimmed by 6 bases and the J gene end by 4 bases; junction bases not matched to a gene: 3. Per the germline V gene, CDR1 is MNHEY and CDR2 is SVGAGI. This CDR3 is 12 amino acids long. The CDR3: CASSPQGYEQYF. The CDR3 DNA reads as TGTGCCAGCAGCCCACAGGGGTACGAGCAGTACTTC.

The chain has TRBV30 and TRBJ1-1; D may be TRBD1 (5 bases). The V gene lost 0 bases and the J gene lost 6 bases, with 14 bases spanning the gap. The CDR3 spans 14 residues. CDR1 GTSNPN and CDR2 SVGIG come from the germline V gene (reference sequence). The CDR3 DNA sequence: TGTGCCTGGAGTGTACCGGTCCGGGGACCTGAAGCTTTCTTT. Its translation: CAWSVPVRGPEAFF.

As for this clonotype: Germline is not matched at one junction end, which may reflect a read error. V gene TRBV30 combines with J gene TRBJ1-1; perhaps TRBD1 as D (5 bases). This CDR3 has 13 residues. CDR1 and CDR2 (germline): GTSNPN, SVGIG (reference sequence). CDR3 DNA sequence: TGTGCCTGGAGTAGTGCAGGGAGTACTGAAGCTTCCTTT. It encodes CAWSSAGSTEASF.

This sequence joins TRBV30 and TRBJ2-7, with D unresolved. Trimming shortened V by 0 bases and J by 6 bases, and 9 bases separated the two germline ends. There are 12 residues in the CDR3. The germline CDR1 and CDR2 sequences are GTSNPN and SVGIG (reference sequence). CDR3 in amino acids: CAWSVAGTEQYF. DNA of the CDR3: TGTGCCTGGAGTGTGGCAGGTACCGAGCAGTACTTC.

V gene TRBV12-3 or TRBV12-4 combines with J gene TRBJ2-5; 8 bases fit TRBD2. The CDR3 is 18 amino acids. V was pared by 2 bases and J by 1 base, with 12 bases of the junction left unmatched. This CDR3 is CASSLFLTAGVGQETQYF. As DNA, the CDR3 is TGTGCCAGCAGTTTATTTTTGACAGCGGGGGTTGGCCAAGAGACCCAGTACTTC.

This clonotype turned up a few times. The CDR3 here is CASTPTGGDSPLHF. The DNA for the CDR3 is TGTGCCAGCACACCTACTGGGGGGGATTCACCCCTCCACTTT. V and J are TRBV19 and TRBJ1-6; possible D gene TRBD1, 5 bases. V lost 9 bases and J 8 bases, leaving 17 bases between the germline ends. The CDR3 sequence is 14 residues long. Per the germline V gene, CDR1 is LNHDA and CDR2 is SQIVND (reference sequence).

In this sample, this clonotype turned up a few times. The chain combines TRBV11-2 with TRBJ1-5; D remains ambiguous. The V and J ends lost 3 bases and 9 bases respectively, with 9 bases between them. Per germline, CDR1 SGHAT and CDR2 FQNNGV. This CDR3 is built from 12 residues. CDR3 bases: TGTGCCAGCAGCTTGGGCGCAGGGCCCCAGCATTTT. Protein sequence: CASSLGAGPQHF.

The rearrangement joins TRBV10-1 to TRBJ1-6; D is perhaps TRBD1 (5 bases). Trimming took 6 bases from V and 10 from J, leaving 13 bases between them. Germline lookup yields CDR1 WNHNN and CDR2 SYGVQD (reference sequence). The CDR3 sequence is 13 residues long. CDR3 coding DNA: TGCGCCAGCAGCTCAGGGTTGGACTCACCCCTCCACTTT. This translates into CASSSGLDSPLHF.

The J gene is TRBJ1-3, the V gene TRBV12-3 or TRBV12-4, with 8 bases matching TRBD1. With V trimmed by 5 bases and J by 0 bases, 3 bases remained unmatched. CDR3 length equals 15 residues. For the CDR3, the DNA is TGTGCCAGCAGTAGACAGGGGAGCTCTGGAAACACCATATATTTT. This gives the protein CASSRQGSSGNTIYF.